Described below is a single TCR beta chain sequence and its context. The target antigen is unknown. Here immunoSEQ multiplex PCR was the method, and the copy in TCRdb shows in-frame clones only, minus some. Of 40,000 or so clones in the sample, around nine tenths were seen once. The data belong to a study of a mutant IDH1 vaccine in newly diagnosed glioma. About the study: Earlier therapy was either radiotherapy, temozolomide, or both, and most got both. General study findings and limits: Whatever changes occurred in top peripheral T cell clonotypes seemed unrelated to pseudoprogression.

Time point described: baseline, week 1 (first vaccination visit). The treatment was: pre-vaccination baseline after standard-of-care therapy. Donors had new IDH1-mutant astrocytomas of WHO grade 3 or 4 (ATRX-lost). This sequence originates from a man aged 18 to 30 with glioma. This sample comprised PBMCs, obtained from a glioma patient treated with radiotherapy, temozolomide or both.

The CDR3 loop is CASSPSLGPLTDTQYF. CDR3 bases: TGTGCCAGTAGTCCCTCCCTAGGGCCCCTCACAGATACGCAGTATTTT. V and J are TRBV19 and TRBJ2-3; D not resolved. The germline gives CDR1 LNHDA, CDR2 SQIVND (reference sequence). The CDR3 extends over 16 amino acids. V was cut by 5 bases and J by 2 bases, with 17 bases left in between. Combining the CDR3 with reference TRBV19 and TRBJ2-3 gives the whole variable domain DGGITQSPKYLFRKEGQNVTLSCEQNLNHDAMYWYRQDPGQGLRLIYYSQIVNDFQKGDIAEGYSVSREKKESFPLTVTSAQKNPTAFYLCASSPSLGPLTDTQYFGPGTRLTVL.